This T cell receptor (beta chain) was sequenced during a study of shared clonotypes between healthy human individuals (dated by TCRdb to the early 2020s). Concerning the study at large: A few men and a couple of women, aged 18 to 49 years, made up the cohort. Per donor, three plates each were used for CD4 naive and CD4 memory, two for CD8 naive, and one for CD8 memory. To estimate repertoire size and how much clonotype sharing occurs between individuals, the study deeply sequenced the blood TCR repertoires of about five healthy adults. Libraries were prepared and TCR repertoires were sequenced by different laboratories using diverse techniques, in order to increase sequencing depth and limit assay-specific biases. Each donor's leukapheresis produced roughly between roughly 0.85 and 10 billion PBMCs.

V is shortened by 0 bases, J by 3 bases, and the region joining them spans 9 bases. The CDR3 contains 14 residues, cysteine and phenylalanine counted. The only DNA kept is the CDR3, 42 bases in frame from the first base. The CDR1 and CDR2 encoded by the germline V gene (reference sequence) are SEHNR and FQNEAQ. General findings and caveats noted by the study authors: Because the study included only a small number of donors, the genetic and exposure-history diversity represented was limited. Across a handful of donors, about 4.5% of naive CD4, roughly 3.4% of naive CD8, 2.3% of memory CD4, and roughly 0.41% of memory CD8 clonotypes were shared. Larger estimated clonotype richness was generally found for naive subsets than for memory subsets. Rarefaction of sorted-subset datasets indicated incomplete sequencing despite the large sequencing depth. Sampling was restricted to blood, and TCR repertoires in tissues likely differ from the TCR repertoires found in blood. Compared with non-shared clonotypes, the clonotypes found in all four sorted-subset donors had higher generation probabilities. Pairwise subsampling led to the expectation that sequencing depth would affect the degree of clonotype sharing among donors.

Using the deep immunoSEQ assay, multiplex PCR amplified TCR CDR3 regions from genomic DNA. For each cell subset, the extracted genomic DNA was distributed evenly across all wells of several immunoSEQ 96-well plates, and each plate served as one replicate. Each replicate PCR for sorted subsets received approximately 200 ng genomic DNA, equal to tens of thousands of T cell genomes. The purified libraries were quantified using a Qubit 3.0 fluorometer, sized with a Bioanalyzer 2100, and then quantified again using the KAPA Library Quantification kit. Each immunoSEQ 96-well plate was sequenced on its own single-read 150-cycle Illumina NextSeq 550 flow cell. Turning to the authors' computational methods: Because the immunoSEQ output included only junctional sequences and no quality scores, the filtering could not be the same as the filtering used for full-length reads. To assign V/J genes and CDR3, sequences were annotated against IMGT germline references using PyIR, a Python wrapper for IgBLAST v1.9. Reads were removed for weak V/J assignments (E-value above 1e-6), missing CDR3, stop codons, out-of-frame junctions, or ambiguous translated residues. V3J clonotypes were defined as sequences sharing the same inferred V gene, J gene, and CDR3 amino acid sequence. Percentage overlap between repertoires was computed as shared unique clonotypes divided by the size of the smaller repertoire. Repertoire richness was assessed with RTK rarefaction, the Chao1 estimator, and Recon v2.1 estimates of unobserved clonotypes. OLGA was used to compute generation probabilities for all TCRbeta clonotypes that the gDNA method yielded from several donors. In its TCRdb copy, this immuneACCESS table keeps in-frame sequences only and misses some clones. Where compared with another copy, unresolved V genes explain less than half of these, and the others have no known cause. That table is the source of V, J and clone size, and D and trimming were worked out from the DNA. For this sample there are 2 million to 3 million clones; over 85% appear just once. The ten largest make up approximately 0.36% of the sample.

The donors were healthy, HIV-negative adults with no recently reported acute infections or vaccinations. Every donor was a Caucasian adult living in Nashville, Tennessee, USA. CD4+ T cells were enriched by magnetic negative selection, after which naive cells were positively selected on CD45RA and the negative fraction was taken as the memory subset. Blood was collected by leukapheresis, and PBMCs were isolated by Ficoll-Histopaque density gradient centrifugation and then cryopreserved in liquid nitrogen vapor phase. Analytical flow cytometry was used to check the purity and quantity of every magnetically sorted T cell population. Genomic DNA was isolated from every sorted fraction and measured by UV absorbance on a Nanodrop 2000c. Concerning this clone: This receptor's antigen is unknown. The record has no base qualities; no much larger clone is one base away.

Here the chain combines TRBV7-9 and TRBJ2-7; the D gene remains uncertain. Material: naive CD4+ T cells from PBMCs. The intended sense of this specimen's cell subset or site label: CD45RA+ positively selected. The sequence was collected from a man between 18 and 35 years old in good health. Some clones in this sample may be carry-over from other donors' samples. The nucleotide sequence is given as TGTGCCAGCAGCTTAGCGCGTCACAGCTACGAGCAGTACTTC. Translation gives CASSLARHSYEQYF.